This T cell receptor beta chain stems from a study of blood T cells in healthy people across ages. Details on this clonotype: The antigen remains undetermined.

Each sample yielded at least 6 million isolated PBMCs. Study-wide findings and caveats: Unsorted PBMCs ruled out conclusive naive versus antigen-experienced comparison. There were more naive CD4+ cells and higher diversity in long-lived donors than in aged donors.

The CDR3 is made up of 17 amino acids. With 6 bases clipped from V and 0 bases from J, the junction kept 13 bases outside the gene matches. Per germline, CDR1 MNHNS and CDR2 SASEGT. A sample-barcoded 5' primer and a J-beta primer mix were used in a second PCR of about 7 to 11 cycles. TCRdb reprocessed the 5' RACE reads with MiXCR, giving one entry per CDR3 protein. The data hold roughly 1.4 million distinct CDR3 sequences, with approximately 63% observed a single time. The gene calls are TRBV6-1 and TRBJ1-2; 7 bases fit TRBD1. The receptor was isolated from a man younger than 35 in good health. The material sequenced was blood. The CDR3 loop reads CASRLDREDSTNYGYTF. As DNA, the CDR3 is TGTGCCAGCAGACTTGACAGGGAGGACTCTACTAACTATGGCTACACCTTC.